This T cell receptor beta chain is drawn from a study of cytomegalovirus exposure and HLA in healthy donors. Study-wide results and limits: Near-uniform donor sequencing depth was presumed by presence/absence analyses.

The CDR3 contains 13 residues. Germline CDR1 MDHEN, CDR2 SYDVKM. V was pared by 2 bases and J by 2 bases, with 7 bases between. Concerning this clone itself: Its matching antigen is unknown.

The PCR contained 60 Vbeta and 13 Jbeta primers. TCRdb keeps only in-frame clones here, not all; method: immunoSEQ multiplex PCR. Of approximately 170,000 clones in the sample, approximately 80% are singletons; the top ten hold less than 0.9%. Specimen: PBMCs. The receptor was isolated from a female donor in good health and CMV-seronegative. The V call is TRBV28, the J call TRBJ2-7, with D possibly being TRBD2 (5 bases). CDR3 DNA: TGTGCCAGCAGTTTACGGGGAACCTACGAGCAGTACTTC. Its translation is CASSLRGTYEQYF.